This entry lists 18 T cell receptor beta chains sequenced from one sample in a study of cytomegalovirus exposure and HLA in healthy donors. Primers: 60 Vbeta forward and 13 Jbeta reverse. Data came from immunoSEQ multiplex PCR; TCRdb stores just in-frame clones and leaves some out. Of 110,000 or so clones in the sample, 76% were seen once. Sequencing was performed on PBMCs. These receptors were obtained from a man aged 35 to 55 in good health and CMV-seropositive.

The rearrangement uses TRBV5-4 and TRBJ2-5, with a possible D match to TRBD1 (8 bases). Germline V gene data show CDR1 as SGHNT and CDR2 as YYREEE (reference sequence). The CDR3 covers 15 residues. The germline V and J ends were trimmed by 4 bases and 2 bases, with 15 bases remaining between them. The CDR3 region has the DNA TGTGCCAGCAGCGGGACACAGGGGGGGCAAGAGACCCAGTACTTC. This gives the protein CASSGTQGGQETQYF.

Remarks on this clone: Other DNA sequences from this sample encode an identical CDR3 as well. The genes are TRBV5-4 and TRBJ2-7; weak D call: TRBD1 (6 bases). The CDR3 has 15 amino acids. V was pared by 2 bases and J by 0 bases, with 12 bases between. CDR1 is SGHNT and CDR2 is YYREEE in the germline V gene (reference sequence). DNA for the CDR3: TGTGCCAGCAGCTTTGGCAGGGGAAGCTCCTACGAGCAGTACTTC. It codes for CASSFGRGSSYEQYF. Full variable domain (outside the CDR3, taken from reference TRBV5-4 and TRBJ2-7): ETGVTQSPTHLIKTRGQQVTLRCSSQSGHNTVSWYQQALGQGPQFIFQYYREEENGRGNFPPRFSGLQFPNYSSELNVNALELDDSALYLCASSFGRGSSYEQYFGPGTRLTVT.

The rearrangement uses TRBV7-8 and TRBJ2-1; a possible D gene is TRBD2 (5 bases). V was cut by 5 bases and J by 8 bases, with 10 bases left in between. This CDR3 contains 12 residues. CDR1 is SGHVS, CDR2 FQNEAQ, per germline. The CDR3 nucleotides are TGTGCCAGCAGCCTAGGAGGTGATGAGCAGTTCTTC. As protein: CASSLGGDEQFF.

In its sample, this clone was seen a few times. This chain uses TRBV7-8 with TRBJ1-1; tentative D call: TRBD1 (6 bases). V was clipped by 5 bases and J by 8 bases, with 15 bases between them. This CDR3 region has 13 residues. CDR1 and CDR2 from the germline V gene are SGHVS and FQNEAQ. The CDR3 nucleotides are TGTGCCAGCAGCATCCGGGACACACGAGAAGCTTTCTTT. Residues: CASSIRDTREAFF.

In this sample, this clone turned up once. The rearrangement links TRBV16 to TRBJ1-2; 8 bases align to TRBD1. The trim removed 6 bases at V and 7 bases at J, leaving 7 bases unmatched. This CDR3 spans 13 amino acids. Germline lookup yields CDR1 KGHSY and CDR2 FQNENV. In DNA, the CDR3 is TGTGCCAGCAGAGAGGAGACAGGGGCTGGCTACACCTTC. The encoded protein is CASREETGAGYTF.

The CDR3 protein is CASSFSSNTEAFF. The DNA for the CDR3 is TGTGCCAGCAGCTTTTCCTCGAACACTGAAGCTTTCTTT. V gene TRBV7-9 combines with J gene TRBJ1-1; D not resolved. In germline, CDR1 is SEHNR, CDR2 FQNEAQ (reference sequence). This CDR3 region has 13 residues. Trimming left V 3 bases short and J 1 base short, with 6 bases between. Using reference TRBV7-9 and TRBJ1-1 for the parts outside the CDR3, the full variable domain is DTGVSQNPRHKITKRGQNVTFRCDPISEHNRLYWYRQTLGQGPEFLTYFQNEAQLEKSRLLSDRFSAERPKGSFSTLEIQRTEQGDSAMYLCASSFSSNTEAFFGQGTRLTVV.

The CDR3 is CASSVSGGRTEAFF. CDR3 in DNA: TGTGCCAGCAGCGTTTCAGGGGGCCGGACTGAAGCTTTCTTT. The rearrangement links TRBV9 to TRBJ1-1; 8 positions agree with TRBD1. The junction had 5 bases not matched to a gene; V was cut back by 2 bases and J by 5 bases. CDR1 and CDR2 from the germline V gene are SGDLS and YYNGEE. The CDR3 length is 14 residues.

This clone was found once. This chain connects TRBV5-6 to TRBJ1-1, with D hard to call. This CDR3 comprises 14 residues. The germline gives CDR1 SGHDT, CDR2 YYEEEE. Trimming shortened V by 2 bases and J by 2 bases, and 10 bases separated the two germline ends. This chain's CDR3 is CASSFSQINTEAFF. The CDR3 coding sequence is TGTGCCAGCAGCTTTTCGCAGATCAACACTGAAGCTTTCTTT.

This clone came up a few times. This chain joins TRBV27 and TRBJ1-6; D gene ambiguous. Trimming removed 2 bases at V and 10 bases at J, with 15 bases between. CDR3 size: 15 residues. Germline V gene sequence: CDR1 MNHEY, CDR2 SMNVEV (reference sequence). CDR3 sequence reads: CASSLRPGGRSPLHF. DNA for the CDR3: TGTGCCAGCAGTTTAAGGCCGGGAGGCAGATCACCCCTCCACTTT.

The gene calls are TRBV10-3 and TRBJ1-2; TRBD1 might be the D (6 bases). This CDR3 is 14 amino acids long. V gave up 6 bases and J gave up 0 bases, with 11 bases separating them. Looked up from germline, CDR1 is ENHRY and CDR2 is SYGVKD. The CDR3 spells CAIRGHEPNYGYTF. Written as DNA, the CDR3 is TGTGCCATCAGGGGACACGAGCCTAACTATGGCTACACCTTC.

CDR3 protein: CASTEWGQGYYQPQHF. The CDR3 DNA is TGTGCCAGTACCGAGTGGGGACAGGGGTATTATCAGCCCCAGCATTTT. The gene calls are TRBV19 and TRBJ1-5; 10 positions agree with TRBD1. The CDR3 runs 16 residues. From germline, CDR1 is LNHDA and CDR2 SQIVND (reference sequence). V trimming: 7 bases; J trimming: 5 bases; junction bases outside the gene matches: 11.

This clone is a singleton in its sample. This chain links TRBV11-1 with TRBJ2-5; 9 nucleotides align to TRBD2. Germline V gene sequence: CDR1 SGHAT, CDR2 FQDESV (reference sequence). The J segment lost 4 bases and the V segment lost 5 bases, leaving 11 bases of the junction unmatched. The CDR3 has 16 amino acids. The CDR3: CASSPFTSGRGETQYF. DNA for the CDR3: TGTGCCAGCAGCCCCTTCACTAGCGGGCGGGGAGAGACCCAGTACTTC.

This chain connects TRBV6-5 to TRBJ1-2; 10 bases match TRBD1. This CDR3 contains 15 residues. Germline V gives CDR1 MNHEY, CDR2 SVGAGI. The trim removed 2 bases at V and 6 bases at J, leaving 6 bases unmatched. CDR3 loop: CASSYRGTGVNGYTF. Here the CDR3 DNA reads TGTGCCAGCAGTTACAGGGGGACAGGGGTGAATGGCTACACCTTC.

This chain links TRBV27 with TRBJ2-7; D uncertain. The V end was cut by 0 bases, the J end by 0 bases, with 9 bases between. Per germline, CDR1 MNHEY and CDR2 SMNVEV (reference sequence). CDR3 size: 15 residues. For the CDR3, the DNA is TGTGCCAGCAGTTTATCCGAGGAACTCTCCTACGAGCAGTACTTC. Translating gives CASSLSEELSYEQYF.

The rearrangement links TRBV7-3 to TRBJ2-2, with D hard to call. V was trimmed by 4 bases and J by 4 bases, leaving 13 bases between them. Germline CDR1 is SGHTA and CDR2 is FQGTGA. The CDR3 runs to 15 residues. The CDR3 coding sequence is TGTGCCAGCAGCTCCCCGACTGCTATCACCGGGGAGCTGTTTTTT. Its translation is CASSSPTAITGELFF.

V usage is TRBV15 and J usage is TRBJ1-1; tentative D call: TRBD1 (6 bases). The CDR3 loop spans 17 amino acids. Germline assignment: CDR1 LNHNV and CDR2 YYDKDF (reference sequence). Trimming cost V 2 bases and J 8 bases, with 24 bases left between them. The CDR3: CATSRPRGAGAVTEAFF. CDR3 nucleotides: TGTGCCACCAGCAGACCCCGGGGGGCAGGGGCGGTCACCGAAGCTTTCTTT. The variable domain in full, with the rest retrieved from reference TRBV15 and TRBJ1-1, is DAMVIQNPRYQVTQFGKPVTLSCSQTLNHNVMYWYQQKSSQAPKLLFHYYDKDFNNEADTPDNFQSRRPNTSFCFLDIRSPGLGDTAMYLCATSRPRGAGAVTEAFFGQGTRLTVV.

The rearrangement uses TRBV2 and TRBJ1-3; no firm D call. CDR3 length: 13 residues. V was clipped by 5 bases and J by 2 bases, with 7 bases between them. Germline V CDR1 and CDR2: SNHLY, FYNNEI. CDR3 protein: CASSLFPGNTIYF. CDR3 DNA sequence: TGTGCCAGCAGTCTATTCCCTGGAAACACCATATATTTT.

The chain employs TRBV5-5 and TRBJ2-7; D is possibly TRBD1 (5 bases). The CDR3 contains 14 residues. Germline loops: CDR1 SGHKS, CDR2 YYEKEE (reference sequence). V was trimmed by 2 bases and J by 3 bases, leaving 12 bases between them. The DNA of the CDR3 is TGTGCCAGCAGCTTCGCGACAGCCTACTACGAGCAGTACTTC. This sequence encodes CASSFATAYYEQYF.